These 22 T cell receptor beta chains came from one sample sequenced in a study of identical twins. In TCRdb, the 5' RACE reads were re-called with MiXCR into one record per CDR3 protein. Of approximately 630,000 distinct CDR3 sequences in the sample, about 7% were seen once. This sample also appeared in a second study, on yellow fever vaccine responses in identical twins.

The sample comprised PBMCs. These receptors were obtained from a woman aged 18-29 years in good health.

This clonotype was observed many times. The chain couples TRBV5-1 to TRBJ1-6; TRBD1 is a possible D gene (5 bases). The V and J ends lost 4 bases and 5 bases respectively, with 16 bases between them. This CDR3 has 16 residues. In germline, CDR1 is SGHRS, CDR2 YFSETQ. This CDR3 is CASSPDRGTDNSPLHF. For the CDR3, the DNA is TGCGCCAGCAGCCCGGATCGGGGGACCGATAATTCACCCCTCCACTTT.

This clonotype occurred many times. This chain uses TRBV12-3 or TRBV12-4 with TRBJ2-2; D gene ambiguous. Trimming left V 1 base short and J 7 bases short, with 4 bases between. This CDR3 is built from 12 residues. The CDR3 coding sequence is TGTGCCAGCAGTTTAGAAGTCGGGGAGCTGTTTTTT. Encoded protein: CASSLEVGELFF.

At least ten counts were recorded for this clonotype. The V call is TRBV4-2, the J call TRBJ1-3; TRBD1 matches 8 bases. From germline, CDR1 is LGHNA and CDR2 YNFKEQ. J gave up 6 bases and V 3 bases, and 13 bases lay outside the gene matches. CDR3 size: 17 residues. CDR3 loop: CASSQSRDRTLENTIYF. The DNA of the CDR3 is TGTGCCAGCAGCCAGTCCCGGGACAGGACTTTGGAAAACACCATATATTTT.

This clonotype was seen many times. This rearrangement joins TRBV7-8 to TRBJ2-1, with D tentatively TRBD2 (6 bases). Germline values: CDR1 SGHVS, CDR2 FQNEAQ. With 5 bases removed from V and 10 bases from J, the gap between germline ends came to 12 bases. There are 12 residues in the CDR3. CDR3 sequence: CASSPVAGEQFF. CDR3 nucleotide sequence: TGTGCCAGCAGCCCCGTGGCGGGGGAGCAGTTCTTC.

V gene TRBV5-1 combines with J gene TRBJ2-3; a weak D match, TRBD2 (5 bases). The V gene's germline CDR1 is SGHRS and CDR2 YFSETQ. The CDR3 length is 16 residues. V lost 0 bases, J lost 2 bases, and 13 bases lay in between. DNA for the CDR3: TGCGCCAGCAGCTTGGGTTCAGCGGATACCACAGATACGCAGTATTTT. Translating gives CASSLGSADTTDTQYF.

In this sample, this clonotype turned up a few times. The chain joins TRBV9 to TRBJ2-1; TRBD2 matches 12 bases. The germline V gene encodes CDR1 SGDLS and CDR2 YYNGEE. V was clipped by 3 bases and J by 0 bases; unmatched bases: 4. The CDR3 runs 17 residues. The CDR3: CASSDPTSGSSYNEQFF. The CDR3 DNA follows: TGTGCCAGCAGCGATCCGACTAGCGGGAGCTCCTACAATGAGCAGTTCTTC.

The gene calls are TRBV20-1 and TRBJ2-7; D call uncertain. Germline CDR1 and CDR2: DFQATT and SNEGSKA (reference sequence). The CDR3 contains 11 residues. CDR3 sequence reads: CSAGRSYEQYV. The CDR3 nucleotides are TGCAGCGCCGGGCGGTCCTACGAGCAGTACGTC.

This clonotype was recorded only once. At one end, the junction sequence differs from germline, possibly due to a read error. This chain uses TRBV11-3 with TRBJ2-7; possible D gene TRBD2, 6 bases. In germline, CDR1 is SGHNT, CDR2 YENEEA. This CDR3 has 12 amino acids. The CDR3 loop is CASSLARDFPTF. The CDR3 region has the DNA TGTGCCAGCAGCTTGGCGCGGGACTTCCCGACTTTC.

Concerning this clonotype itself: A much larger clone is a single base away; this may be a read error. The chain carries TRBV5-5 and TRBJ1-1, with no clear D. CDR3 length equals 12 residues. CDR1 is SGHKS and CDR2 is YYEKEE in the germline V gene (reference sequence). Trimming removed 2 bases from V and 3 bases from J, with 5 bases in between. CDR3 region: CASSFADTEAFF. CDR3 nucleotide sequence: TGTGCCAGCAGCTTTGCGGACACTGAAGCTTTCTTT.

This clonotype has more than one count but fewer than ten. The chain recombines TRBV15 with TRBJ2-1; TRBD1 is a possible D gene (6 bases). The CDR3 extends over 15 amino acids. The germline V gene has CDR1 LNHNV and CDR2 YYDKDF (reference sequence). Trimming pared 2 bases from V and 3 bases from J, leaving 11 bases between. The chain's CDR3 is CATSRSGTFYNEQFF. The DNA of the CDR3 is TGTGCCACCAGCAGATCCGGGACATTCTACAATGAGCAGTTCTTC.

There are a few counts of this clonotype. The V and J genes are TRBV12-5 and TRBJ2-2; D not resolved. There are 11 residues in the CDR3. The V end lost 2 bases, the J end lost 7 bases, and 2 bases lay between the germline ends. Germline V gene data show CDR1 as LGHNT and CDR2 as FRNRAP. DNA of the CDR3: TGTGCTAGTGGTTTGCTCGGGGAGCTGTTTTTT. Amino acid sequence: CASGLLGELFF.

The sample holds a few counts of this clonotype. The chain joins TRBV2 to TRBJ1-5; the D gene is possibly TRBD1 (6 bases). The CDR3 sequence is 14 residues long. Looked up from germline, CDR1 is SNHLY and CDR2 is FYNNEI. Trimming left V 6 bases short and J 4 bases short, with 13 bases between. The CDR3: CASRSQGPNQPQHF. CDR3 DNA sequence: TGTGCCAGCAGGTCACAGGGACCTAATCAGCCCCAGCATTTT. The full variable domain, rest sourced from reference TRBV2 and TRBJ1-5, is EPEVTQTPSHQVTQMGQEVILRCVPISNHLYFYWYRQILGQKVEFLVSFYNNEISEKSEIFDDQFSVERPDGSNFTLKIRSTKLEDSAMYFCASRSQGPNQPQHFGDGTRLSIL.

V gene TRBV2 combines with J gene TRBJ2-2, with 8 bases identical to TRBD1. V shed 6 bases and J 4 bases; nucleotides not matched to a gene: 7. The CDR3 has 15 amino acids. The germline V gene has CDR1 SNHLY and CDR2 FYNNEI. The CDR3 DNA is TGTGCCAGCAGGGGGGGACAGGTTCGCACCGGGGAGCTGTTTTTT. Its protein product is CASRGGQVRTGELFF.

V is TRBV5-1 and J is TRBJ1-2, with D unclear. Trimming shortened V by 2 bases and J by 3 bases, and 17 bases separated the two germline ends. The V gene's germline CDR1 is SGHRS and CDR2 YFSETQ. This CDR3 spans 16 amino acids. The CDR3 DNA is TGCGCCAGCAGCTTAAAGGGTACAGTCACCCACTATGGCTACACCTTC. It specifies CASSLKGTVTHYGYTF.

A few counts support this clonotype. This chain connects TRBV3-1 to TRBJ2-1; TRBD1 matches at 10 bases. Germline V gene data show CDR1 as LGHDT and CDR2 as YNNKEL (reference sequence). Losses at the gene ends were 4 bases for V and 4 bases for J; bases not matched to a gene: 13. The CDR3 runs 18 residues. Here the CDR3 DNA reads TGTGCCAGCAGCCTAAGGGCCCGACAGGGGGCTATATACAATGAGCAGTTCTTC. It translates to CASSLRARQGAIYNEQFF.

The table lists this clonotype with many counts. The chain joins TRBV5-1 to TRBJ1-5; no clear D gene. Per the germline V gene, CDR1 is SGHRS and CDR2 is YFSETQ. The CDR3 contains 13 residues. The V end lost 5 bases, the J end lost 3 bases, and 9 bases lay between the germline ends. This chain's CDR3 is CASRSTLNQPQHF. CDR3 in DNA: TGCGCCAGCAGATCTACACTCAATCAGCCCCAGCATTTT.

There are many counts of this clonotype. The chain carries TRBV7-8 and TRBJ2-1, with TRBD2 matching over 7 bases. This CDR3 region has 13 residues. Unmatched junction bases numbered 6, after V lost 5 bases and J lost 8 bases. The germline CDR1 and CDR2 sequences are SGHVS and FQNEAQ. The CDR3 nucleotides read TGTGCCAGCAGCGAGGCCCGGGGGGATGAGCAGTTCTTC. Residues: CASSEARGDEQFF.

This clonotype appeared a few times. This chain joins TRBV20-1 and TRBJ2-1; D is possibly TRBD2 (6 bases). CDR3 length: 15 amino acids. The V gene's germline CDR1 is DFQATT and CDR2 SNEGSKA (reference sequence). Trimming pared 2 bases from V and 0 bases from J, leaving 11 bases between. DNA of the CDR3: TGCAGTGCTAGAACCGCGGGATCCTCCTACAATGAGCAGTTCTTC. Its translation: CSARTAGSSYNEQFF.

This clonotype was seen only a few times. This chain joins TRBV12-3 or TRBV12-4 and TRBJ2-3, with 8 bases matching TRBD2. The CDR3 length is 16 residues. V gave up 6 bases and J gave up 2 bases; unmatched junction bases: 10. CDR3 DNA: TGTGCCAGCAGCCCCTTTGAGCGGGGGAACACAGATACGCAGTATTTT. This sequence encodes CASSPFERGNTDTQYF.

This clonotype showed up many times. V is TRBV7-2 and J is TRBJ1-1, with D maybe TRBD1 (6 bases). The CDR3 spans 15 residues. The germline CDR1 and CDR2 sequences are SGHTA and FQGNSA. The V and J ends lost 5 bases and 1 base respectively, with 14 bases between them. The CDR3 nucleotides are TGTGCCAGCAGCACACGAACAGGGTGGAACACTGAAGCTTTCTTT. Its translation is CASSTRTGWNTEAFF.

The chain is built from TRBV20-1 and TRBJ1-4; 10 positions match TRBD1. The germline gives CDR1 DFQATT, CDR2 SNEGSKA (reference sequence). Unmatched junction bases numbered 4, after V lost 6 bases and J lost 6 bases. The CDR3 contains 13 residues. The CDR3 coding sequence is TGCAGTGCAACCGGACAGGGGGATGAAAAACTGTTTTTT. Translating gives CSATGQGDEKLFF.

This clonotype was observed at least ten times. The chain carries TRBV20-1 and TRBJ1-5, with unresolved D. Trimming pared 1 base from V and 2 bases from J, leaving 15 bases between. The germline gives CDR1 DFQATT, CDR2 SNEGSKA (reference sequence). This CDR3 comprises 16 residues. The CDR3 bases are TGCAGTGCTAGAGTAATGGTCGCCGCCGGCAATCAGCCCCAGCATTTT. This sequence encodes CSARVMVAAGNQPQHF.